The next 25 T cell receptor beta chains were all read from a single sample in a study of blood T cell repertoires in COVID-19. TCRdb keeps only in-frame clones here, not all; method: immunoSEQ multiplex PCR. Of some 230,000 clones in the sample, about four fifths are singletons; the top ten hold approximately 1.3%. Sequencing was carried out using PBMCs or T cells enriched from blood (not recorded which). The receptors originated from a woman between 40 and 50 years old with acute COVID-19.

The chain joins TRBV2 to TRBJ2-1; tentatively, D is TRBD2 (6 bases). The CDR3 has 15 residues. The germline V gene has CDR1 SNHLY and CDR2 FYNNEI. Trimming stripped 5 bases from V and 7 bases from J, with 18 bases between. The CDR3 reads CASSPGLGKGNEQFF. As DNA, the CDR3 is TGTGCCAGCAGTCCGGGACTTGGGAAGGGAAATGAGCAGTTCTTC.

The rearrangement joins TRBV19 to TRBJ1-6, with TRBD1 matching 9 bases. V lost 7 bases to trimming and J lost 7 bases; unmatched junction nucleotides: 5. The germline V gene has CDR1 LNHDA and CDR2 SQIVND (reference sequence). The CDR3 extends over 14 amino acids. CDR3 region: CASKAGQGNSPLHF. The CDR3 coding sequence is TGTGCCAGTAAGGCGGGACAGGGAAATTCACCCCTCCACTTT.

This clone was picked up many times. The chain links TRBV19 to TRBJ2-3; 14 bases fit TRBD2. V shed 6 bases, J shed 5 bases, and the junction held 7 bases outside the gene matches. Germline V gene sequence: CDR1 LNHDA, CDR2 SQIVND (reference sequence). The CDR3 is 16 amino acids. The CDR3 nucleotides are TGTGCCAGTAGCCTCGGGACTAGCGGGGGACGAGATACGCAGTATTTT. It is translated as CASSLGTSGGRDTQYF. The full variable domain, with the rest looked up from reference TRBV19 and TRBJ2-3, is DGGITQSPKYLFRKEGQNVTLSCEQNLNHDAMYWYRQDPGQGLRLIYYSQIVNDFQKGDIAEGYSVSREKKESFPLTVTSAQKNPTAFYLCASSLGTSGGRDTQYFGPGTRLTVL.

V and J are TRBV28 and TRBJ2-3, with 13 bases identical to TRBD2. CDR3 length: 17 amino acids. The V gene end was trimmed by 5 bases and the J gene end by 14 bases; junction bases not matched to a gene: 19. Germline V gene lookup returns CDR1 MDHEN and CDR2 SYDVKM. The CDR3 DNA is TGTGCCAGCAGTAGCCCTGGAACTAGCGGGAGGGCCCACTTTCCGTATTTT. It translates to CASSSPGTSGRAHFPYF.

V is TRBV7-8 and J is TRBJ2-3; 8 positions agree with TRBD2. Germline loops: CDR1 SGHVS, CDR2 FQNEAQ. The CDR3 runs 16 residues. V lost 5 bases, J lost 1 base, and 8 bases stayed unmatched. CDR3 bases: TGTGCCAGCAGCCCCTCACCGACTAGCGGCACAGATACGCAGTATTTT. As protein: CASSPSPTSGTDTQYF.

This clone was seen at least ten times. V gene TRBV7-8 combines with J gene TRBJ1-6, with 10 bases identical to TRBD1. Losses at the gene ends were 3 bases for V and 6 bases for J; bases not matched to a gene: 2. The CDR3 sequence is 15 residues long. The germline gives CDR1 SGHVS, CDR2 FQNEAQ. For the CDR3, the DNA is TGTGCCAGCAGCTTGGGACAGGGGACTAATTCACCCCTCCACTTT. This sequence encodes CASSLGQGTNSPLHF.

The rearrangement links TRBV11-2 to TRBJ2-3; no clear D gene. The CDR3 loop spans 16 amino acids. Between the trimmed V and J ends, which lost 4 bases and 0 bases, there was a span of 14 bases. CDR1 and CDR2 from the germline V gene are SGHAT and FQNNGV. The CDR3 is CASSSMRLASTDTQYF. The CDR3 nucleotides read TGTGCCAGCAGCTCAATGCGGCTGGCTAGCACAGATACGCAGTATTTT. The full variable domain, rest sourced from reference TRBV11-2 and TRBJ2-3, is EAGVAQSPRYKIIEKRQSVAFWCNPISGHATLYWYQQILGQGPKLLIQFQNNGVVDDSQLPKDRFSAERLKGVDSTLKIQPAKLEDSAVYLCASSSMRLASTDTQYFGPGTRLTVL.

This chain links TRBV5-4 with TRBJ1-5; no firm D call. Between the trimmed V and J ends, which lost 0 bases and 2 bases, there was a span of 12 bases. Germline CDR1 is SGHNT and CDR2 is YYREEE (reference sequence). The CDR3 has 16 residues. CDR3 sequence reads: CASSLAPAVGNQPQHF. CDR3 bases: TGTGCCAGCAGCTTGGCCCCGGCGGTGGGCAATCAGCCCCAGCATTTT. The complete variable domain, with remaining parts taken from reference TRBV5-4 and TRBJ1-5, reads ETGVTQSPTHLIKTRGQQVTLRCSSQSGHNTVSWYQQALGQGPQFIFQYYREEENGRGNFPPRFSGLQFPNYSSELNVNALELDDSALYLCASSLAPAVGNQPQHFGDGTRLSIL.

The chain has TRBV18 and TRBJ2-2, with D possibly matching TRBD2 (6 bases). V dropped 3 bases and J dropped 0 bases, with 11 bases sitting between them. The CDR3 sequence is 16 residues long. In germline, CDR1 is KGHSH, CDR2 LQKENI. The CDR3 loop is CASSPMRDPNTGELFF. The CDR3 DNA reads as TGTGCCAGCTCACCGATGCGGGACCCGAACACCGGGGAGCTGTTTTTT. Full variable domain (rest looked up from reference TRBV18 and TRBJ2-2): NAGVMQNPRHLVRRRGQEARLRCSPMKGHSHVYWYRQLPEEGLKFMVYLQKENIIDESGMPKERFSAEFPKEGPSILRIQQVVRGDSAAYFCASSPMRDPNTGELFFGEGSRLTVL.

This clone occurred once. The J gene is TRBJ1-2, the V gene TRBV6-5; D is undetermined. Trimming removed 3 bases from V and 5 bases from J, with 16 bases in between. Germline lookup yields CDR1 MNHEY and CDR2 SVGAGI. The CDR3 has 15 amino acids. The CDR3 nucleotides read TGTGCCAGCAGTTATTCGATCAAGACACGTTATGGCTACACCTTC. It is translated as CASSYSIKTRYGYTF.

The chain couples TRBV7-9 to TRBJ2-7, with TRBD2 matching over 10 bases. There are 14 residues in the CDR3. Germline trimming cut 5 bases from V and 6 bases from J; bases unmatched to any gene: 7. Germline V gene data show CDR1 as SEHNR and CDR2 as FQNEAQ (reference sequence). The CDR3 protein is CASSPSGSDIEQYF. As DNA, the CDR3 is TGTGCCAGCAGCCCTAGCGGGAGTGATATCGAGCAGTACTTC.

This clone was seen once. J is TRBJ2-5 and V is TRBV6-4, with a weak D call TRBD2 (7 bases). Germline assignment: CDR1 MRHNA and CDR2 SNTAGT. The CDR3 runs 15 residues. Deletions cut 0 bases from V and 5 bases from J, with 13 bases between. In DNA, the CDR3 is TGTGCCAGCAGTGACTCCCACAGGGAGGGGGAGACCCAGTACTTC. Protein: CASSDSHREGETQYF.

In its sample, this clone was seen once. This chain links TRBV30 with TRBJ1-2; D possibly corresponds to TRBD1 (6 bases). The CDR3 spans 13 residues. V was cut by 2 bases and J by 3 bases, with 10 bases left in between. CDR1 is GTSNPN, CDR2 SVGIG, per germline (reference sequence). The CDR3 coding sequence is TGTGCCTGGAGTTTGGGGGCCTACTATGGCTACACCTTC. Translated, it gives CAWSLGAYYGYTF.

The chain combines TRBV3-1 (or the pseudogene TRBV3-2) with TRBJ2-3; TRBD2 aligns across 8 bases. Germline V gives CDR1 LGHDT, CDR2 YNNKEL (reference sequence). The CDR3 has 15 residues. V lost 2 bases to trimming and J lost 5 bases; unmatched junction nucleotides: 6. This CDR3 reads CASSQTGGPGDTQYF. Here the CDR3 DNA reads TGTGCCAGCAGCCAAACGGGAGGGCCGGGAGATACGCAGTATTTT.

The CDR3 protein is CASSSPGLAGGPHEQFF. The CDR3 region has the DNA TGTGCCAGCAGTTCCCCTGGCCTAGCGGGAGGCCCGCATGAGCAGTTCTTC. J is TRBJ2-1 and V is TRBV27; 11 bases line up with TRBD2. The CDR3 has 17 amino acids. With 4 bases clipped from V and 8 bases from J, the junction kept 13 bases outside the gene matches. In germline, CDR1 is MNHEY, CDR2 SMNVEV (reference sequence).

DNA for the CDR3: TGTGCCAGCAGTCCCCTCGGAAGGGGGAACACTGAAGCTTTCTTT. Translating gives CASSPLGRGNTEAFF. The V gene is TRBV28, the J gene TRBJ1-1; TRBD1 is a possible D gene (5 bases). Germline assignment: CDR1 MDHEN and CDR2 SYDVKM. The V end lost 5 bases, the J end lost 1 base, and 14 bases lay between the germline ends. The CDR3 spans 15 residues. The variable domain in full, with the rest retrieved from reference TRBV28 and TRBJ1-1, is DVKVTQSSRYLVKRTGEKVFLECVQDMDHENMFWYRQDPGLGLRLIYFSYDVKMKEKGDIPEGYSVSREKKERFSLILESASTNQTSMYLCASSPLGRGNTEAFFGQGTRLTVV.

The J gene is TRBJ1-1, the V gene TRBV15; D gene ambiguous. The V end lost 0 bases, the J end lost 6 bases, and 14 bases lay between the germline ends. Germline values: CDR1 LNHNV, CDR2 YYDKDF (reference sequence). The CDR3 consists of 15 residues. The CDR3 here is CATSRDAQPAAEAFF. CDR3 bases: TGTGCCACCAGCAGAGATGCACAGCCCGCTGCTGAAGCTTTCTTT.

The rearrangement joins TRBV7-9 to TRBJ2-3, with TRBD1 identical over 9 bases. The CDR3 extends over 17 amino acids. J lost 0 bases, V lost 0 bases, and 4 bases had no gene match. The germline gives CDR1 SEHNR, CDR2 FQNEAQ (reference sequence). This chain's CDR3 is CASSLARGQGSTDTQYF. The DNA for the CDR3 is TGTGCCAGCAGCTTAGCGAGAGGACAGGGGAGCACAGATACGCAGTATTTT.

This chain joins TRBV28 and TRBJ2-1; weak D call: TRBD2 (7 bases). V was pared by 7 bases and J by 8 bases, with 24 bases between. The length of the CDR3 is 16 residues. Looked up from germline, CDR1 is MDHEN and CDR2 is SYDVKM. CDR3 bases: TGTGCCAGCATGCCGGGGGCGGGAGTTCGGCCGTATGAGCAGTTCTTC. As protein: CASMPGAGVRPYEQFF.

The chain uses TRBV7-3 and TRBJ2-1, with no clear D. The V end was cut by 5 bases, the J end by 1 base, with 15 bases between. CDR1 and CDR2 (germline): SGHTA, FQGTGA. The CDR3 sequence is 16 residues long. In nucleotides, the CDR3 is TGTGCCAGCAGCCCATCGCTAGTGGCATCCTACAATGAGCAGTTCTTC. Translated: CASSPSLVASYNEQFF. Combining the CDR3 with reference TRBV7-3 and TRBJ2-1 gives the whole variable domain GAGVSQTPSNKVTEKGKYVELRCDPISGHTALYWYRQSLGQGPEFLIYFQGTGAADDSGLPNDRFFAVRPEGSVSTLKIQRTERGDSAVYLCASSPSLVASYNEQFFGPGTRLTVL.

V usage is TRBV5-4 and J usage is TRBJ2-5, with D possibly matching TRBD1 (6 bases). CDR3 length: 14 residues. The germline gives CDR1 SGHNT, CDR2 YYREEE (reference sequence). The V end lost 2 bases, the J end lost 3 bases, and 11 bases lay between the germline ends. The CDR3 protein is CASSFRDTEETQYF. The CDR3 coding sequence is TGTGCCAGCAGCTTCCGGGACACCGAAGAGACCCAGTACTTC.

This chain links TRBV28 with TRBJ2-1; 12 nucleotides align to TRBD2. The CDR3 extends over 14 amino acids. CDR1 MDHEN and CDR2 SYDVKM come from the germline V gene. CDR3 nucleotides: TGTGCTTCGACCCTAGCGGGAGGGCCGAATGAGCAGTTCTTC. It specifies CASTLAGGPNEQFF.

V and J are TRBV4-2 and TRBJ2-2; D is perhaps TRBD2 (5 bases). Germline CDR1 reads LGHNA; CDR2 reads YNFKEQ. Trimming shortened V by 3 bases and J by 6 bases, and 11 bases separated the two germline ends. The CDR3 has 14 residues. CDR3 sequence (DNA): TGTGCCAGCAGCCACCTGGAGGCGGCCGGGGAGCTGTTTTTT. Protein sequence: CASSHLEAAGELFF.

This chain links TRBV5-1 with TRBJ1-3; D call uncertain. CDR3 size: 13 residues. The germline V gene has CDR1 SGHRS and CDR2 YFSETQ. The germline V and J ends were trimmed by 5 bases and 3 bases, with 9 bases remaining between them. CDR3 protein: CASSTGNGNTIYF. CDR3 DNA: TGCGCCAGCAGTACGGGGAATGGAAACACCATATATTTT.

The V gene is TRBV5-6, the J gene TRBJ1-4; 8 bases align to TRBD1. The CDR3 has 15 residues. Germline V gene sequence: CDR1 SGHDT, CDR2 YYEEEE. V shed 3 bases and J 4 bases; nucleotides not matched to a gene: 5. CDR3 sequence (DNA): TGTGCCAGCAGCTGGGGGACAGGACTTAATGAAAAACTGTTTTTT. As protein: CASSWGTGLNEKLFF.